This record looks at one T cell receptor (beta chain) sequence and its context. The antigen is unknown. The data stem from a study of cytomegalovirus exposure and HLA in healthy donors. On the study more broadly: An earlier analysis identified 120 million or so unique TCR beta sequences in approximately 190 million T cells.

The study, taken as a whole, reports: Through in vitro validation, a few CMV-associated chains were shown to be specific for CMV antigens.

This PCR relied on a set of 60 Vbeta primers and 13 Jbeta primers. The assay was immunoSEQ multiplex PCR, and TCRdb's table has in-frame clones only and misses some. The table shows 100,000 to 150,000 clones, with roughly 72% occurring only once. Germline V lookup: CDR1 SGHTA, CDR2 FQGNSA. Trimming stripped 5 bases from V and 6 bases from J, with 10 bases between. This CDR3 has 13 amino acids. This sequence joins TRBV7-2 and TRBJ2-2; D remains ambiguous. This sequence was found in a man aged 35-49 years in good health and CMV-seropositive. The sequencing input was PBMCs. In nucleotides, the CDR3 is TGTGCCAGCAGCCCTTTTCGGTCCGGGGAGCTGTTTTTT. Translation gives CASSPFRSGELFF.